This T cell receptor (beta chain) was sequenced for a study of T-cell memory formation after mild COVID-19. This clonotype was counted ten times or more. Each CDR3 protein is one row after TCRdb ran MiXCR on the 5' RACE reads. Found here are roughly 50,000 distinct CDR3 sequences, 10% to 15% of them singletons; the top ten hold under 30%. V lost 1 base, J lost 3 bases, and 12 bases lay in between. The CDR3 runs to 15 residues. Per the germline V gene, CDR1 is LGHNT and CDR2 is FRNRAP. The material sequenced was PBMCs or a T cell subset sorted from them (not recorded which). The chain joins TRBV12-5 to TRBJ1-1, with D perhaps matching TRBD1 (5 bases). This receptor was identified in a young man who had mild COVID-19 (a few samples of this study predate the infection). Cell type and time point are not known. CDR3 sequence (DNA): TGTGCTAGTGGTTTGGCCCGGGGGGAAGACACTGAAGCTTTCTTT. It translates to CASGLARGEDTEAFF.